The T cell receptor (beta chain) under discussion was sequenced for a study of Graves' ophthalmopathy and Graves' hyperthyroidism. Findings of the study overall: A roughly 83% specificity and just under 90% sensitivity were achieved by a 13-signature model that separated ophthalmopathy from stable hyperthyroidism.

The J segment lost 3 bases and the V segment lost 5 bases, leaving 2 bases of the junction unmatched. The germline CDR1 and CDR2 sequences are DFQATT and SNEGSKA (reference sequence). This CDR3 contains 13 residues. Beta-chain TCR CDR3 regions were amplified from RNA transcripts. RT-PCR was first run with HTBI primers, then multiplex PCR in a second round. TCRdb reprocessed the multiplex PCR reads via MiXCR and lists one record per CDR3 protein. This table holds around 660,000 distinct CDR3 sequences, approximately 39% found once. As concerns this clonotype: Its cognate antigen is unknown.

Source material: peripheral blood. The clonotype comes from an adult man with Graves' ophthalmopathy. The V gene is TRBV20-1, the J gene TRBJ2-3; 10 nucleotides align to TRBD1. CDR3 nucleotides: TGCAGTGCTTCGGACAGGGGGACAGATACGCAGTATTTT. The encoded protein is CSASDRGTDTQYF.